The 8 T cell receptor beta chains in this list originate from one sample, sequenced in a study of blood T cell repertoires in COVID-19. Assay used: immunoSEQ multiplex PCR; TCRdb lists only in-frame clones, some missing. This repertoire shows some 350,000 clones, around 87% found once; its top ten account for approximately 1%. The material sequenced was PBMCs or T cells enriched from blood (not recorded which). These receptors originate from a man aged 18 to 30 who had recovered from COVID-19.

This clone occurred once. This chain uses TRBV10-3 with TRBJ1-4; 9 bases align to TRBD1. This CDR3 contains 13 residues. V dropped 4 bases and J dropped 8; count of bases not matched to a gene: 2. Germline values: CDR1 ENHRY, CDR2 SYGVKD. For the CDR3, the DNA is TGTGCCATCAGTGGGACAGGGGCCGAAAAACTGTTTTTT. It translates to CAISGTGAEKLFF.

This clone was observed a handful of times. The gene calls are TRBV12-2 and TRBJ2-7; no DNA check was done on the table's D call, TRBD1. TRBV12-2 is an annotated pseudogene. There are 16 residues in the CDR3. CDR3 loop: CASRLAGTGNLSEQYF. CDR3 DNA sequence: TGTGCAAGTCGCTTAGCCGGGACAGGGAATTTGAGCGAGCAGTACTTC.

The chain carries TRBV7-9 and TRBJ1-2, with TRBD1 identical over 8 bases. The CDR3 consists of 13 residues. The germline CDR1 and CDR2 sequences are SEHNR and FQNEAQ (reference sequence). The V and J ends lost 5 bases and 8 bases, in that order; junction bases with no gene match: 7. CDR3 coding DNA: TGTGCCAGCAGCCATGGACAGGGATCGGGCTACACCTTC. Its translation is CASSHGQGSGYTF.

The chain employs TRBV4-1 and TRBJ2-7; 10 bases fit TRBD1. CDR1 MGHRA and CDR2 YSYEKL come from the germline V gene. V shed 4 bases and J 2 bases; nucleotides not matched to a gene: 11. The CDR3 totals 17 residues. The CDR3 DNA reads as TGCGCCAGCAGCCGGGAGACAGGGGGCTCAATAACCTACGAGCAGTACTTC. Translated: CASSRETGGSITYEQYF.

The chain combines TRBV5-8 with TRBJ2-7, with D perhaps matching TRBD2 (5 bases). V lost 5 bases, J lost 3 bases, and 21 bases lay in between. Germline V gene lookup returns CDR1 SGHTS and CDR2 YDEGEE. The CDR3 length is 16 residues. The CDR3 DNA reads TGTGCCAGCAGAAGAGAAAGGACCGGAGGTTTCTACGAGCAGTACTTC. Its protein is CASRRERTGGFYEQYF.

The genes are TRBV29-1 and TRBJ2-7; D is undetermined. V dropped 5 bases and J dropped 2 bases, with 10 bases sitting between them. CDR1 and CDR2 from the germline V gene are SQVTM and ANQGSEA. This CDR3 is 12 amino acids long. CDR3 sequence reads: CSVQVIAYEQYF. CDR3 in DNA: TGCAGCGTTCAGGTTATCGCCTACGAGCAGTACTTC.

This clone occurred a few times. The rearrangement uses TRBV18 and TRBJ1-2; 9 bases are a match to TRBD1. J lost 5 bases, V lost 0 bases, and 4 bases had no gene match. The CDR3 is 15 amino acids. Germline assignment: CDR1 KGHSH and CDR2 LQKENI. The CDR3 spells CASSPPQGATYGYTF. The CDR3 region has the DNA TGTGCCAGCTCACCACCACAGGGGGCGACTTATGGCTACACCTTC.

The V call is TRBV5-1, the J call TRBJ1-3; 8 bases align to TRBD1. The V segment lost 0 bases and the J segment 2 bases; nucleotides outside the gene matches: 7. Per the germline V gene, CDR1 is SGHRS and CDR2 is YFSETQ. This CDR3 is built from 17 residues. The CDR3 sequence: CASSLAPQGATGNTIYF. The CDR3 coding sequence is TGCGCCAGCAGCTTGGCCCCGCAGGGGGCAACTGGAAACACCATATATTTT.